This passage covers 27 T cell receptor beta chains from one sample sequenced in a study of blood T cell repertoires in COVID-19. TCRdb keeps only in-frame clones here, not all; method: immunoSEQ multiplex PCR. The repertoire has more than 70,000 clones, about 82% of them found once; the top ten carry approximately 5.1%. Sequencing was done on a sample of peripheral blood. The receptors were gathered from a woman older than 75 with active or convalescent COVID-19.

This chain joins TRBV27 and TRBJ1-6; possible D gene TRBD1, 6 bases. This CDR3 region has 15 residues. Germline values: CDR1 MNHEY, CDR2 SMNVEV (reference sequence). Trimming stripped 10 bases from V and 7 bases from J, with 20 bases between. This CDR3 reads CAIRNTGLGNSPLHF. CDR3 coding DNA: TGTGCCATCAGAAATACAGGGTTGGGGAATTCACCCCTCCACTTT.

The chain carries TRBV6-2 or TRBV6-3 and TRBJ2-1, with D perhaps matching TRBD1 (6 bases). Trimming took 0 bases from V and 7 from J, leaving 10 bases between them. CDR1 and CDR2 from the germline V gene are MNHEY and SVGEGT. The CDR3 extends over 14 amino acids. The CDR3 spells CASSYSTGRNEQFF. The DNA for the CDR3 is TGTGCCAGCAGTTACTCGACAGGACGAAATGAGCAGTTCTTC.

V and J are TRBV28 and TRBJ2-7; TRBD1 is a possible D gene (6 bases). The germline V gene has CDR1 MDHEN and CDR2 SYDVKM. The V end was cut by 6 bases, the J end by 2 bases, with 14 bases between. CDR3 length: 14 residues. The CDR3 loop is CASRTPGHTYEQYF. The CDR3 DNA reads TGTGCCAGCAGGACCCCGGGACATACCTACGAGCAGTACTTC.

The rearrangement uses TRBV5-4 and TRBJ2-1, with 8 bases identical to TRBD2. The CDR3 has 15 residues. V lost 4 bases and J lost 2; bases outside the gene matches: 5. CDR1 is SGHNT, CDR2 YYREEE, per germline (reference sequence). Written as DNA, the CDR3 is TGTGCCAGCAGCCCCTCGGGACTAGCCTACAATGAGCAGTTCTTC. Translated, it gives CASSPSGLAYNEQFF.

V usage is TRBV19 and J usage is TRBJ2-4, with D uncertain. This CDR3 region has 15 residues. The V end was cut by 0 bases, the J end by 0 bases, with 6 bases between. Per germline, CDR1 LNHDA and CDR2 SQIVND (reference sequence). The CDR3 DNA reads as TGTGCCAGTAGTATAGACAGGCTAGCCAAAAACATTCAGTACTTC. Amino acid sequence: CASSIDRLAKNIQYF.

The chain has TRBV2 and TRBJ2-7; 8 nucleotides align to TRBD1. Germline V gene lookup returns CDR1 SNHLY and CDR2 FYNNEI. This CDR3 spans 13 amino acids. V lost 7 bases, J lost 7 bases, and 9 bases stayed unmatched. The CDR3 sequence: CASTGQGSGEQYF. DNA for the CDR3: TGTGCCAGCACCGGACAGGGTTCGGGTGAGCAGTACTTC.

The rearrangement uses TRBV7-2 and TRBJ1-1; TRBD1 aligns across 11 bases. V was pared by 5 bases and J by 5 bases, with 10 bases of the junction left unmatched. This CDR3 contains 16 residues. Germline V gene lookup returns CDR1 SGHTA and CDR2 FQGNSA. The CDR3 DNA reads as TGTGCCAGCAGCCCAGACCAGGACAGGGGGCGAACTGAAGCTTTCTTT. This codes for CASSPDQDRGRTEAFF.

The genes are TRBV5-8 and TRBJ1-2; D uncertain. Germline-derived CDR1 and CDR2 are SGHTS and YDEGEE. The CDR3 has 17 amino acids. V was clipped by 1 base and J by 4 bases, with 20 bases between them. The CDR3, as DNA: TGTGCCAGCAGCTTGCTCGTTGGTAACTTCGAAATCTATGGCTACACCTTC. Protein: CASSLLVGNFEIYGYTF.

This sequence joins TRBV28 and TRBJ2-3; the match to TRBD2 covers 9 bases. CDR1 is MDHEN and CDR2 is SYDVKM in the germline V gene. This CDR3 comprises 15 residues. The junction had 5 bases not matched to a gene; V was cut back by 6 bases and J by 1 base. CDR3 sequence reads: CASSTAGGGTDTQYF. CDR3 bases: TGTGCCAGCAGCACCGCGGGGGGGGGCACAGATACGCAGTATTTT.

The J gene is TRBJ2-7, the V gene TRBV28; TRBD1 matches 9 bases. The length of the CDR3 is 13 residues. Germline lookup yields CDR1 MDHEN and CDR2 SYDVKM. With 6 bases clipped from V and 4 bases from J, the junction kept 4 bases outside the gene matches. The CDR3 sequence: CASRTGGEYEQYF. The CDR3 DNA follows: TGTGCCAGCAGAACAGGGGGCGAATACGAGCAGTACTTC.

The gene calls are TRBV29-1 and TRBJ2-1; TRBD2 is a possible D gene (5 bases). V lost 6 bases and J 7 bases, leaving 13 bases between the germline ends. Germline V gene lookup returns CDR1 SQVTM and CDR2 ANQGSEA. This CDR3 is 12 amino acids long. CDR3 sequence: CSVRKTGNEQFF. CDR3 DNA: TGCAGCGTCCGCAAGACGGGGAATGAGCAGTTCTTC.

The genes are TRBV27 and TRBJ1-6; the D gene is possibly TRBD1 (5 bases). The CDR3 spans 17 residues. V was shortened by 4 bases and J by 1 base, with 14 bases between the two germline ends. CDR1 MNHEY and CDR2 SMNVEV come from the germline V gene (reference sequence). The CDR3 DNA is TGTGCCAGCAGTTCCCCGCGGGGCAGGTCCTATAATTCACCCCTCCACTTT. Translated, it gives CASSSPRGRSYNSPLHF.

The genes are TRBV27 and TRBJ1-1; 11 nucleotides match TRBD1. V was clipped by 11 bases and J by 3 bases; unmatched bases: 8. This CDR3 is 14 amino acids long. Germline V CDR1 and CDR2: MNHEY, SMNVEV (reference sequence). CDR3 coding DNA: TGTGCCGTCGGAAGGGACAGGGGGGACACTGAAGCTTTCTTT. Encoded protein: CAVGRDRGDTEAFF.

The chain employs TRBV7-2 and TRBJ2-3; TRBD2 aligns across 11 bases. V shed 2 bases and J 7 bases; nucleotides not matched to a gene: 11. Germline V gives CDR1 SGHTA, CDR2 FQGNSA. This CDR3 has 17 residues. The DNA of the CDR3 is TGTGCCAGCAGCTTACAAACTAGCGGGAGTTCGGGAAATACGCAGTATTTT. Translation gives CASSLQTSGSSGNTQYF.

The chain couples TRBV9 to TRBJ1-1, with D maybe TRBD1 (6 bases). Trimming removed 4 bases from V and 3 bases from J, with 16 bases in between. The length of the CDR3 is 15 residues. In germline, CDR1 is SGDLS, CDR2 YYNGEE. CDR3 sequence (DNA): TGTGCCAGCAGCAGGGCACAGGGTTGGGACACTGAAGCTTTCTTT. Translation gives CASSRAQGWDTEAFF.

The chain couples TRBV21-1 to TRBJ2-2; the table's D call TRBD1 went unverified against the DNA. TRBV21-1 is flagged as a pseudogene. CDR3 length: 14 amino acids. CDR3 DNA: TGTGCCACATGCCGGGACAAAAACACCGGGGAGCTGTTTTTT. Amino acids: CATCRDKNTGELFF.

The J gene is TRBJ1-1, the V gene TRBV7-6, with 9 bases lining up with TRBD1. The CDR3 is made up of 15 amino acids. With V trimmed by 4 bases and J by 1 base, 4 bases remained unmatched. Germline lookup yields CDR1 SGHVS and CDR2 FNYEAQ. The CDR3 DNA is TGTGCCAGCAGCTCCCGGACAGGGGAGAACACTGAAGCTTTCTTT. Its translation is CASSSRTGENTEAFF.

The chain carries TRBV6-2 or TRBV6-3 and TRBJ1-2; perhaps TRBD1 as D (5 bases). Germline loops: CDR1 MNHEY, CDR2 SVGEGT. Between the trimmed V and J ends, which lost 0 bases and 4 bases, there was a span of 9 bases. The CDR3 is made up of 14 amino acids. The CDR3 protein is CASSYSGTRYGYTF. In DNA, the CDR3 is TGTGCCAGCAGTTACTCGGGGACTCGCTATGGCTACACCTTC.

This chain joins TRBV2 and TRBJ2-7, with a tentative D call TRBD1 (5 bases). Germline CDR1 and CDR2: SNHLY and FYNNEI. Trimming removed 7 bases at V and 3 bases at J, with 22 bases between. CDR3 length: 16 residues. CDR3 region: CASTPKTDKSIYEQYF. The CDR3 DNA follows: TGTGCCAGCACCCCGAAGACGGACAAATCGATCTACGAGCAGTACTTC.

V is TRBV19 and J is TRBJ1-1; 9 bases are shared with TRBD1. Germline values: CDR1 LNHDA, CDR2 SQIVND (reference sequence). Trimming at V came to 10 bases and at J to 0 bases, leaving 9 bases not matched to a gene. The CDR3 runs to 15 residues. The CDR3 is CATNYGQGMNTEAFF. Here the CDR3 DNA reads TGTGCCACTAACTACGGACAGGGGATGAACACTGAAGCTTTCTTT. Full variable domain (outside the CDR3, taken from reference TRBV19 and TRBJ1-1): DGGITQSPKYLFRKEGQNVTLSCEQNLNHDAMYWYRQDPGQGLRLIYYSQIVNDFQKGDIAEGYSVSREKKESFPLTVTSAQKNPTAFYLCATNYGQGMNTEAFFGQGTRLTVV.

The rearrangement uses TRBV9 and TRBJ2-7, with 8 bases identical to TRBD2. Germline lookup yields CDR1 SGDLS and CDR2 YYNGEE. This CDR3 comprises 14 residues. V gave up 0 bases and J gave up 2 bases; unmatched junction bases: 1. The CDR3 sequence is CASSVAAGAYEQYF. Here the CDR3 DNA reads TGTGCCAGCAGCGTAGCAGCGGGGGCCTACGAGCAGTACTTC.

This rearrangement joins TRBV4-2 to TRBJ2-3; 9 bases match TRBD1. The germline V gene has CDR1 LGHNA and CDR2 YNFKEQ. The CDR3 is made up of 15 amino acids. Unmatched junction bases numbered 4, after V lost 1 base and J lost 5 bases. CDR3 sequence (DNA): TGTGCCAGCAGCCAAGGGACAGGGGTCTTAGATACGCAGTATTTT. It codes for CASSQGTGVLDTQYF.

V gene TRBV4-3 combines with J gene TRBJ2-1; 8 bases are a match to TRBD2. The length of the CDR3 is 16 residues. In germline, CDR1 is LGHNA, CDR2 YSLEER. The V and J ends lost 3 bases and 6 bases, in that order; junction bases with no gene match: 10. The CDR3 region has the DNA TGCGCCAGCAGCCAGGAGCGGGAGAGGTGGTCCAATGAGCAGTTCTTC. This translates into CASSQERERWSNEQFF.

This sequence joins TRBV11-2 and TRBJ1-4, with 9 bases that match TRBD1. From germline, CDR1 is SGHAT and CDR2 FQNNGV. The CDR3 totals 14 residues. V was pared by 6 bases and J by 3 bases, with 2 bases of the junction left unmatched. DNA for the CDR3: TGTGCCAGCAGTCGGACAGGGGCTAATGAAAAACTGTTTTTT. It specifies CASSRTGANEKLFF.

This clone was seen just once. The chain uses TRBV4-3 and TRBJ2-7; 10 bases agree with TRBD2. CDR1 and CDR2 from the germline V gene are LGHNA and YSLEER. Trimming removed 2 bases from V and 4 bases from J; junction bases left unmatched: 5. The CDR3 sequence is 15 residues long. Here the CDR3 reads CASSQSSGSLYEQYF. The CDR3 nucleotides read TGCGCCAGCAGCCAATCTAGCGGGAGTTTGTACGAGCAGTACTTC.

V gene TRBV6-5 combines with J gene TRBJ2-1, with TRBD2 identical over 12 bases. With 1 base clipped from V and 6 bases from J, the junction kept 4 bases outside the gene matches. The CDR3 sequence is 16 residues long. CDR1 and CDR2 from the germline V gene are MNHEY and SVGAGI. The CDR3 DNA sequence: TGTGCCAGCAGTTACTGGGGACTAGCGGGTCTCAATGAGCAGTTCTTC. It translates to CASSYWGLAGLNEQFF.

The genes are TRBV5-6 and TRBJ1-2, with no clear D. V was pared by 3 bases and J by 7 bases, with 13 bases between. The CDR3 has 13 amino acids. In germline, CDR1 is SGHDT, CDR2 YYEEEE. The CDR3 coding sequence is TGTGCCAGCAGCTCCGTTTGGAGCGCTGGCTACACCTTC. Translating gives CASSSVWSAGYTF.